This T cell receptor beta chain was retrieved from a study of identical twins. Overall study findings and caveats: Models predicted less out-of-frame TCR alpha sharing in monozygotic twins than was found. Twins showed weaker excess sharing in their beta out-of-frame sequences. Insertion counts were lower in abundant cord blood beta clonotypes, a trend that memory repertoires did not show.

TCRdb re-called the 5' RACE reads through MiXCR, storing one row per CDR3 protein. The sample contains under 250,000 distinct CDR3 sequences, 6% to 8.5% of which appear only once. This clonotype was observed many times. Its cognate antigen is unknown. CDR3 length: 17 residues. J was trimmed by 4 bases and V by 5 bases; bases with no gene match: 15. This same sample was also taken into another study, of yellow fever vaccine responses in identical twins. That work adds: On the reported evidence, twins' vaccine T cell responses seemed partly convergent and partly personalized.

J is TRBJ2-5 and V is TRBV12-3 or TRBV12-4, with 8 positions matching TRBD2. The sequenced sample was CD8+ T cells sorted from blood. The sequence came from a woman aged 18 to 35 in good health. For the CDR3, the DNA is TGTGCCAGCAGTAGCATATCTAGCGGGCAAAATGGAGAGACCCAGTACTTC. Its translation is CASSSISSGQNGETQYF.